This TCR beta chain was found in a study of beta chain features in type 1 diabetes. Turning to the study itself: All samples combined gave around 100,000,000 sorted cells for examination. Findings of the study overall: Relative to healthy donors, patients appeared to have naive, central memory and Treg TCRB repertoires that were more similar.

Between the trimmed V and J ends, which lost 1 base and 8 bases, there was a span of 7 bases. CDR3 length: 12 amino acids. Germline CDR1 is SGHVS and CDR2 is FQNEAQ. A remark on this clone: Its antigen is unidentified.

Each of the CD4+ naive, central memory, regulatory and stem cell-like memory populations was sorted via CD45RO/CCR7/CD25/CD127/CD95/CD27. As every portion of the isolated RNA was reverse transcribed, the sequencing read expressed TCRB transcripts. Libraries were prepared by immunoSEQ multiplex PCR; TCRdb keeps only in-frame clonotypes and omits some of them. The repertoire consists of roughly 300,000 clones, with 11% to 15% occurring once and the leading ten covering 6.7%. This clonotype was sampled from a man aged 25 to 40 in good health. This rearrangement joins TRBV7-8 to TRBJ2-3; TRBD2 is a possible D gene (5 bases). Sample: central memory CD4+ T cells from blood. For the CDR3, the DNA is TGTGCCAGCAGCTTAGATCGGGGTACGCAGTATTTT. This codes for CASSLDRGTQYF.